This entry features one T cell receptor (beta chain) sequence. As yet, its antigen is unknown. The primer mix covered 54 TRBV segments and 13 TRBJ segments. Generated by immunoSEQ multiplex PCR, the TCRdb table keeps only in-frame clones and is missing some. The sample has around 90,000 clones; approximately 86% are singletons. The data were obtained in a study of T cell repertoires and HLA-DP antigens. The wider study: One stimulator alloantigen differed from self by one groove amino acid; the other by ten. Average DNA input: approximately 240 ng for CD137+CD4+ sorts, around 1.3 ug pre-culture.

Study-wide findings and caveats: Average cumulative frequency of previously undetected clones was 35% to 40% against one allele and under 60% against the other.

The CDR3 length is 14 residues. V gave up 0 bases and J gave up 5 bases, with 10 bases separating them. Germline loops: CDR1 LNHNV, CDR2 YYDKDF (reference sequence). The material sequenced was CD4+ T cells from PBMCs. This sequence was found in a man between 50 and 59 years old in good health and CMV-seronegative. The chain joins TRBV15 to TRBJ1-1, with D maybe TRBD1 (5 bases). The CDR3 region is CATSRDSRVTEAFF. In nucleotides, the CDR3 is TGTGCCACCAGCAGAGACTCCAGGGTTACTGAAGCTTTCTTT. Full variable domain (remainder filled in from reference TRBV15 and TRBJ1-1): DAMVIQNPRYQVTQFGKPVTLSCSQTLNHNVMYWYQQKSSQAPKLLFHYYDKDFNNEADTPDNFQSRRPNTSFCFLDIRSPGLGDTAMYLCATSRDSRVTEAFFGQGTRLTVV.